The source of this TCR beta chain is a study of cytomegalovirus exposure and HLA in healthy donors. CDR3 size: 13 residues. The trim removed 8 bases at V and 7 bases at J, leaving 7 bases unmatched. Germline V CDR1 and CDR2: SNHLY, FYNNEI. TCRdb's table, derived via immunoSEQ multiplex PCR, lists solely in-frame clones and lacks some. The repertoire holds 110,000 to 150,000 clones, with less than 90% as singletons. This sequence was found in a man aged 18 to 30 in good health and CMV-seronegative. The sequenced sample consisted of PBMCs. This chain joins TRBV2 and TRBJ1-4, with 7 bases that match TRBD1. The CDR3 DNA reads TGTGCCAGCCACCGGGACAGCGGTGAAAAACTGTTTTTT. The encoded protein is CASHRDSGEKLFF.